Listed below are T cell receptor beta chains from one sample, sequenced in a study of tumor and adjacent non-tumor tissue in lung cancer. TCRdb fed the multiplex PCR reads into MiXCR, producing one record per CDR3 protein. The sample consists of around 99,000 distinct CDR3 sequences, about 65% of them appearing once. What was sequenced was distant non-tumor lung tissue. Source of these receptors: a man aged 55 to 69 with non-small cell lung cancer. Both conserved end residues are part of each CDR3. The D gene is left open where the match is weak. A clone size is listed for some rows: how often the clone was seen (once, few, many), or a class if it is expanded.

d_call clone_size j_call v_call cdr3_aa cdr3_nt
- - TRBJ1-1 TRBV29-1 CSVITGSRYTDAFF TGCAGCGTTATAACAGGGAGTAGGTACACTGACGCTTTCTTT
TRBD1 once TRBJ1-1 TRBV15 CATNREGQGAFF TGTGCCACCAACAGAGAGGGACAGGGAGCTTTCTTT
TRBD2 - TRBJ2-1 TRBV7-3 CASSLSGGSICYNEQFF TGTGCCAGCAGCTTAAGCGGCGGGAGCATATGCTACAATGAGCAGTTCTTC
- many TRBJ1-5 TRBV12-3/TRBV12-4 CASSLQPGSNQPQHF TGTGCCAGCAGTTTACAGCCAGGGTCCAATCAGCCCCAGCATTTT
TRBD1 - TRBJ1-6 TRBV27 CASSLRDSRGSPLHF TGTGCCAGCAGTTTAAGGGACAGCCGGGGTTCACCCCTCCACTTT
- - TRBJ2-1 TRBV6-1 CSSRFTRHPYNEQFF TGTTCCAGCAGGTTCACCCGACATCCCTACAATGAGCAGTTCTTC
TRBD2 medium-sized TRBJ2-7 TRBV29-1 CSVGLAGNEQYF TGCAGCGTCGGACTAGCGGGAAACGAGCAGTACTTC
- - TRBJ2-5 TRBV4-2 CANSQEVEGLVQETQYF TGTGCCAACAGCCAGGAGGTTGAGGGGCTAGTGCAAGAGACCCAGTACTTC
- - TRBJ2-6 TRBV5-4 CASRWGAGANVLTF TGTGCCAGCAGATGGGGGGCTGGGGCCAACGTCCTGACTTTC
- - TRBJ2-7 TRBV11-3 CASMRANGGSYEQYF TGTGCCAGTATGAGGGCTAACGGGGGCTCCTACGAGCAGTACTTC
- - TRBJ1-2 TRBV4-1 CASLSGDGYTF TGCGCCAGCCTCTCCGGGGATGGCTACACCTTC
- once TRBJ1-6 TRBV6-1 CASVTGNCSPLHF TGTGCCAGCGTTACCGGGAATTGTTCACCCCTCCACTTT
- - TRBJ2-1 TRBV28 CASGSSYNEQLF TGTGCCTCAGGTAGCTCCTACAATGAGCAGTTATTC
- - TRBJ1-2 TRBV4-3 CASSQDTSNDYCYTF TGCGCCAGTAGCCAAGATACCAGCAATGACTATTGCTACACCTTC
TRBD1 many TRBJ1-5 TRBV6-6 CASNPGTGEESNQPQHF TGTGCCAGCAACCCCGGGACAGGGGAAGAGAGCAATCAGCCCCAGCATTTT
TRBD1 - TRBJ2-7 TRBV28 CASSLFGTGKDQQYF TGTGCCAGCAGTTTATTTGGGACAGGGAAAGATCAGCAGTACTTC
- once TRBJ2-1 TRBV29-1 CSVNGDDDEQFF TGCAGTGTCAATGGGGACGACGATGAGCAGTTCTTC
- - TRBJ2-1 TRBV29-1 CCVKGRHSSYNEQSF TGCTGCGTTAAAGGTAGACACAGCTCCTACAATGAGCAGTCCTTC
- - TRBJ1-2 TRBV6-5 CASREGQPDSHTF TGTGCTAGTAGGGAAGGACAGCCCGATAGCCACACCTTC
- - TRBJ2-1 TRBV25-1 CASCEAGRVGNNEQFF TGTGCCAGCTGTGAAGCGGGCCGGGTAGGAAACAATGAGCAGTTCTTC
TRBD2 - TRBJ2-7 TRBV20-1 CSVRTSGRSYEQYF TGCAGTGTTAGAACTAGCGGACGCTCCTACGAGCAGTACTTC
TRBD1 - TRBJ2-7 TRBV12-3/TRBV12-4 CVSSPHNPGQGRHEQYF TGTGTCAGCAGTCCCCATAACCCCGGACAGGGTAGACACGAGCAATACTTC
- once TRBJ2-5 TRBV6-6 CTSSLRAEETHYF TGTACCAGCAGCCTCAGAGCGGAAGAGACCCACTACTTC
- - TRBJ1-5 TRBV11-3 CASSLGPNHPRHF TGTGCCAGCAGCCTCGGTCCGAATCACCCCCGGCATTTT
- - TRBJ2-2 TRBV11-3 CASSLSVANIGELFF TGTGCCAGCAGCTTATCAGTAGCGAACATCGGGGAGCTGTTTTTT
TRBD1 many TRBJ1-1 TRBV12-3/TRBV12-4 CASSSSGQGARKAFF TGTGCCAGCAGTTCTTCCGGACAGGGGGCGCGAAAAGCTTTCTTT
TRBD2 - TRBJ2-2 TRBV11-2 CASNSGLVGATNTGELFF TGTGCCAGCAACTCGGGACTAGTGGGGGCGACGAACACCGGGGAGCTGTTTTTT
- - TRBJ1-3 TRBV6-5 CASSYSTKGNQGIYF TGTGCCAGCAGTTACTCGACGAAGGGGAATCAGGGAATATATTTT
TRBD2 - TRBJ2-5 TRBV7-9 CASVRFTGGPLETQYF TGTGCCAGCGTCCGTTTTACGGGAGGGCCTCTGGAGACCCAATACTTC
- - TRBJ1-4 TRBV4-3 CASSQAGAWGNEKLFF TGCGCCAGCAGCCAAGCAGGGGCATGGGGTAATGAGAAACTGTTTTTT
TRBD2 - TRBJ2-3 TRBV12-3/TRBV12-4 CANSFRAGGPADTQYF TGTGCCAACAGTTTCCGCGCGGGAGGGCCTGCGGATACGCAGTATTTT
- few TRBJ2-1 TRBV11-2 CANSLVGELPYRGEQFF TGTGCCAATAGCTTAGTGGGGGAACTACCTTACCGAGGGGAGCAGTTCTTC
- - TRBJ2-5 TRBV29-1 CNVDDQTETQYF TGCAACGTTGACGATCAAACGGAGACCCAGTACTTC
- - TRBJ2-5 TRBV20-1 CSVTGDFQETQYF TGCAGTGTTACGGGGGATTTCCAAGAGACCCAGTACTTC
- once TRBJ2-6 TRBV11-2 CASSLHNSGPNVLTF TGTGCCAGCAGCTTACATAACTCTGGGCCCAACGTCCTGACTTTC
TRBD2 - TRBJ2-4 TRBV5-5 CASRLGAGLADSAKNIQYF TGTGCCAGCAGATTGGGGGCAGGACTAGCGGATTCAGCCAAAAACATTCAGTACTTC
- - TRBJ2-1 TRBV12-3/TRBV12-4 CASSYDRGPAGYNERFF TGTGCCAGCAGTTACGATCGGGGACCAGCGGGCTACAATGAGCGGTTCTTC
TRBD2 - TRBJ2-3 TRBV6-2/TRBV6-3 CVSSYSGGSRTQYF TGTGTCAGCAGTTACTCGGGAGGGTCTCGGACGCAGTATTTT
- - TRBJ2-2 TRBV11-1 CASSPISATGELFF TGCGCCAGCAGCCCGATTAGCGCTACCGGGGAGCTGTTTTTT
- - TRBJ2-7 TRBV6-5 CASRPGSGSYEQYF TGCGCCAGCAGGCCCGGGTCGGGGTCCTACGAGCAGTACTTC
- few TRBJ2-1 TRBV11-2 CASGSAYEQFF TGTGCCAGCGGTAGTGCGTATGAACAGTTCTTC
- few TRBJ2-5 TRBV29-1 CSVEVRETQYF TGCAGTGTTGAAGTTCGAGAGACCCAGTACTTC
- - TRBJ2-7 TRBV29-1 CSVLGETPAYEQYF TGCAGCGTTTTGGGAGAAACCCCTGCCTACGAGCAGTACTTC
TRBD2 many TRBJ2-1 TRBV6-1 CASRSRGGAYNEQFF TGTGCCAGCAGGAGTCGGGGAGGGGCCTACAATGAGCAGTTCTTC
- - TRBJ1-3 TRBV6-5 CASNKKTVGVPGNTIYF TGTGCCAGCAATAAAAAAACGGTGGGGGTCCCTGGAAACACCATATATTTT
- - TRBJ1-5 TRBV7-8 CTSSSGQEYQPQHF TGTACCAGCAGCTCAGGACAAGAATACCAGCCCCAGCATTTT
- few TRBJ2-7 TRBV20-1 CSATGAGRTYEQYF TGCAGTGCTACAGGGGCCGGACGAACCTACGAGCAGTACTTC
- - TRBJ2-1 TRBV6-2/TRBV6-3 CASGISVREQFF TGTGCCAGCGGTATTTCGGTGCGTGAGCAGTTCTTC
TRBD2 once TRBJ2-5 TRBV6-5 CASDVTSGRFGQETQYF TGTGCCAGCGATGTGACTAGCGGGAGGTTCGGGCAAGAGACCCAGTACTTC
- - TRBJ2-2 TRBV29-1 CSARQKKSYGEPYF TGCAGCGCGCGGCAGAAGAAGTCGTACGGGGAGCCGTATTTT
TRBD2 - TRBJ2-1 TRBV29-1 CTLTTSGNVFF TGCACACTAACGACTAGCGGGAATGTGTTCTTC
- - TRBJ2-1 TRBV6-1 CARSEAAVAYNERFF TGTGCCAGAAGTGAGGCAGCGGTGGCCTACAATGAGCGGTTCTTC
- many TRBJ2-7 TRBV13 CASSWTEEAYEQYF TGTGCCAGCAGCTGGACAGAGGAGGCCTACGAGCAGTACTTC
TRBD1 - TRBJ2-3 TRBV29-1 CGATGQGVADTQYF TGCGGCGCTACGGGACAGGGGGTTGCAGATACGCAGTATTTT
- many TRBJ1-5 TRBV5-8 CASSLAVHSNQPQHF TGTGCCAGCAGCTTAGCTGTCCATAGCAATCAGCCCCAGCATTTT
- - TRBJ1-2 TRBV29-1 CSDVEDQYYGYTF TGCAGCGATGTAGAGGATCAGTACTATGGCTATACCTTC
- few TRBJ1-1 TRBV11-1 CASSLRWQAGTEVFF TGTGCCAGCAGCTTACGGTGGCAGGCTGGCACTGAAGTTTTCTTT
- - TRBJ2-7 TRBV5-1 CASSAGPEQYF TGCGCCAGCAGTGCCGGACCCGAGCAGTACTTC
TRBD1 - TRBJ1-1 TRBV11-1 CTCTWGQRNTEAFF TGTACCTGCACCTGGGGACAGAGGAACACTGAAGCTTTCTTT